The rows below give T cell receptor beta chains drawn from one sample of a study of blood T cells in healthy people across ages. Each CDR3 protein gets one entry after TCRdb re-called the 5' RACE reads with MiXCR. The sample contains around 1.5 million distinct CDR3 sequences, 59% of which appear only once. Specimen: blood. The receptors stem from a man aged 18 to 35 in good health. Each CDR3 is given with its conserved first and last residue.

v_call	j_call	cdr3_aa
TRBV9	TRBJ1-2	CASGPANYGYTF
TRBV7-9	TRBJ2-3	CASSWITGRLNTDTQYF
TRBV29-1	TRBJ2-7	CSVAHRLADSYEQYF
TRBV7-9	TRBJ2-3	CASSLATGTTLSLSTDTQYF
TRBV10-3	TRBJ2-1	CAISESAGVGLNEQFF
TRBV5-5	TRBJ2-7	CASSLTPGGYTYEQYF
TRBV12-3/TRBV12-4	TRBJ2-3	CASSFEGDTQYF
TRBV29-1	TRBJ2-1	CSVDSGPTVNEQFF
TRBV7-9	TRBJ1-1	CAGSFGGHLEAFF
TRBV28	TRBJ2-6	CASIPAWAASNGANVLTF
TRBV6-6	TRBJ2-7	CASSYSDRDHYEQYF
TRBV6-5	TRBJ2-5	CAGSRDYRDYQETQYF
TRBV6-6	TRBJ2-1	CASLYEPPGIEQFF
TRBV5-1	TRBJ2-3	CASSRVSSTDTQYF
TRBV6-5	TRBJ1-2	CASSLWAGDYGYTF
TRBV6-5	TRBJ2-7	CASKRGQLSYEQYF
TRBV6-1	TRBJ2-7	CASSEAGEQWGSYEQYF
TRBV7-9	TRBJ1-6	CASSFAAVGPPLHF
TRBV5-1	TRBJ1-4	CASSFTGREKLFF
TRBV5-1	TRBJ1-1	CASQLGIDTEAFF
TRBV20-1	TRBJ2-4	CSARVSRGTAKNIQYF
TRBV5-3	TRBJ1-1	CARSLGAEWDRGRTENTEAFF
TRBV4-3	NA	CASSQRFRTSGGLEQYF
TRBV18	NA	CASSPWLGETQYF
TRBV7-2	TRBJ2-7	CASRPESVGLADSRYEQYF
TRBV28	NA	CASSFLIDRGYTYEQYF
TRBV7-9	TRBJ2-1	CASLQVAGKGRSYNEQFF
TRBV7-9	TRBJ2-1	CASSRTGSYNEQFF
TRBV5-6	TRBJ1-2	CASSLHKARTGPNYGYTF
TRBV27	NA	CASSVRGPPYEQYF
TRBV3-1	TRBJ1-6	CASSPQSGSPLHF
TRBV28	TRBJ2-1	CATYHTGPRYNEQFF
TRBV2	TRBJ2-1	CASRDLAGGRNEQFF
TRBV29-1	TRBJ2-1	CSVRDTSSGSMGNEQFF
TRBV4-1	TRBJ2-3	CASSQAGLAGVDTQYF
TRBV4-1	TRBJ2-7	CASSQGDRYEQYF
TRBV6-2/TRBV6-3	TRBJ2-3	CASSYGFRGGRRSTDTQYF
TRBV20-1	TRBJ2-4	CSAPPEVLAKNIQYF
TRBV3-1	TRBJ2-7	CASSQGGASGYEQYF
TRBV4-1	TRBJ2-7	CASSQVLNDFGGEQYF
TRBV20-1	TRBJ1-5	CSASDRARQPQHF
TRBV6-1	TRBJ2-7	CASSENYRGDRSYEQYF
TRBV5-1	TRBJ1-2	CASSLAGQGGYGYTF
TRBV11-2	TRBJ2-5	CASSQTGAQTSRETQYF
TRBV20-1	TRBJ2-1	CSATKGLYNEQFF
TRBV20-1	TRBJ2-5	CTAMGIRETQYF
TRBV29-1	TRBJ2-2	CSVGLAVNTGELFF
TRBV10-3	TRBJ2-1	CAISEGVANEQFF
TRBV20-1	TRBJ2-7	CSARSDGNYEQYF
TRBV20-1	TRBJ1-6	CSARTGSDSPLHF
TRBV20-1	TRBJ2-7	CSALRHAYNEQYF
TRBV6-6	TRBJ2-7	CASSRQVGNTMSGQYF